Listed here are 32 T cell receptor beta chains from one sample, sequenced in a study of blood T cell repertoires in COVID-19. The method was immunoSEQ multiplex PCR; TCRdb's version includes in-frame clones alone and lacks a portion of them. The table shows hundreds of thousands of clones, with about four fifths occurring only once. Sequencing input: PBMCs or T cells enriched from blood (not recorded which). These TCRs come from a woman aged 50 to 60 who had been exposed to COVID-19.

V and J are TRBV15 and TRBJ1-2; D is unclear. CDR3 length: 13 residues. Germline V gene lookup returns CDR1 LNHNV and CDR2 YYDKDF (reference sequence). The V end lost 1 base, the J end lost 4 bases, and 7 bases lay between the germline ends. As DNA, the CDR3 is TGTGCCACCAGCAGAGGTAGCTCCTATGGCTACACCTTC. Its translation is CATSRGSSYGYTF.

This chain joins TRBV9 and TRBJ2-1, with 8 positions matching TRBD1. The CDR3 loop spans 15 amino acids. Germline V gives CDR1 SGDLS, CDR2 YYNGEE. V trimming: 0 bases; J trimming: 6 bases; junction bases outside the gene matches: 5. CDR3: CASSVDRQGSNEQFF. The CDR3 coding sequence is TGTGCCAGCAGCGTAGATCGACAGGGGTCCAATGAGCAGTTCTTC.

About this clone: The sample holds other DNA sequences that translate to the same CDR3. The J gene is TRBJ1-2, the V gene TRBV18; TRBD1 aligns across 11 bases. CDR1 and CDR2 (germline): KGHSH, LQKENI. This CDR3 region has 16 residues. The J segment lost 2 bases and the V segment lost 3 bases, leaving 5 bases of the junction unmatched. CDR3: CASSPPWTGGNYGYTF. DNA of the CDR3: TGTGCCAGCTCACCCCCTTGGACAGGGGGCAACTATGGCTACACCTTC.

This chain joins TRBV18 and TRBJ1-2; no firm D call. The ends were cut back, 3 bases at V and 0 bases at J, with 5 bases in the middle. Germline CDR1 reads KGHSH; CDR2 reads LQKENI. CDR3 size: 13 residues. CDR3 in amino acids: CASSPAANYGYTF. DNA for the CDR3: TGTGCCAGCTCACCGGCAGCTAACTATGGCTACACCTTC.

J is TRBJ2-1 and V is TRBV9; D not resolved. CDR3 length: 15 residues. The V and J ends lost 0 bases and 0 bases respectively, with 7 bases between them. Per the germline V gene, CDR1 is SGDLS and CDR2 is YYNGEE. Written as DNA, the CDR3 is TGTGCCAGCAGCGTAGGTGTGAGCTCCTACAATGAGCAGTTCTTC. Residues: CASSVGVSSYNEQFF.

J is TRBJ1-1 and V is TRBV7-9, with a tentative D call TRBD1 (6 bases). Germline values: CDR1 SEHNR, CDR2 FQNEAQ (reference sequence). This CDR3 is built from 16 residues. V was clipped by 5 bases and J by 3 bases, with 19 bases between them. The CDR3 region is CASSSPHREADTEAFF. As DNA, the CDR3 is TGTGCCAGCAGCAGCCCCCACAGGGAAGCGGACACTGAAGCTTTCTTT.

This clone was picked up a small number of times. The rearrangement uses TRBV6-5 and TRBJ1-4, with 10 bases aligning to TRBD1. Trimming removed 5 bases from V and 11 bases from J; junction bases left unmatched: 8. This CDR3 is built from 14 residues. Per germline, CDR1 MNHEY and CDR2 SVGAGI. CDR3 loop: CASSPRQGAKKLFF. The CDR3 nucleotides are TGTGCCAGCAGTCCGAGACAGGGGGCGAAGAAACTGTTTTTT.

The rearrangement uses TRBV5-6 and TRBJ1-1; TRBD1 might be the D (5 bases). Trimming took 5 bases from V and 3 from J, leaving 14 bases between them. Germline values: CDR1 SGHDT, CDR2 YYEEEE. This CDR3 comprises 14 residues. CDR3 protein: CASRPQGVDTEAFF. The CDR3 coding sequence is TGTGCCAGCAGGCCGCAGGGCGTGGACACTGAAGCTTTCTTT.

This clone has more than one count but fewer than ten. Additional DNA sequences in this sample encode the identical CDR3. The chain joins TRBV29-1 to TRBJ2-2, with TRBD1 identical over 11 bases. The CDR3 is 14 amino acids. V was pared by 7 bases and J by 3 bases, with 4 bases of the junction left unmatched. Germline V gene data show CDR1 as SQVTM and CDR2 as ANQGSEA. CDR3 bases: TGCAGCGCAAAGGGACAGGGGGACACCGGGGAGCTGTTTTTT. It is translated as CSAKGQGDTGELFF.

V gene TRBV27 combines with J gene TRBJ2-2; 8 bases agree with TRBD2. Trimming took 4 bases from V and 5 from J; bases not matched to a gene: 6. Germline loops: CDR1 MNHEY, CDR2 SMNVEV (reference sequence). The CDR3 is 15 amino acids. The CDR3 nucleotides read TGTGCCAGCAGTTCGATAGCGGGGCGAACCGGGGAGCTGTTTTTT. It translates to CASSSIAGRTGELFF.

CDR3 DNA: TGCGCCAGCAGCTTGGACAGCTTATACAATGAGCAGTTCTTC. Its protein product is CASSLDSLYNEQFF. This chain uses TRBV5-1 with TRBJ2-1; D is undetermined. V was clipped by 0 bases and J by 4 bases, with 8 bases between them. The V gene's germline CDR1 is SGHRS and CDR2 YFSETQ. This CDR3 has 14 residues. Looking up the rest from reference TRBV5-1 and TRBJ2-1 gives the full variable domain: KAGVTQTPRYLIKTRGQQVTLSCSPISGHRSVSWYQQTPGQGLQFLFEYFSETQRNKGNFPGRFSGRQFSNSRSEMNVSTLELGDSALYLCASSLDSLYNEQFFGPGTRLTVL.

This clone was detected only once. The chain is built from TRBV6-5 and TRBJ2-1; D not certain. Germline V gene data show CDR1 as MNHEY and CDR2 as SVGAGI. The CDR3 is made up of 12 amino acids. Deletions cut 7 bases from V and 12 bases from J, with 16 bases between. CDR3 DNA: TGTGCCAGCAACCCCCCTGCCGCTAGGCAGTTCTTC. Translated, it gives CASNPPAARQFF.

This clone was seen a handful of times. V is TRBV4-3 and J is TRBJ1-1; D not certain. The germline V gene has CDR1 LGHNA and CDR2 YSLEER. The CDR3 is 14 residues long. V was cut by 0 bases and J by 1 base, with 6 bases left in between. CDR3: CASSQDGENTEAFF. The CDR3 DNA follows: TGCGCCAGCAGCCAAGACGGGGAGAACACTGAAGCTTTCTTT.

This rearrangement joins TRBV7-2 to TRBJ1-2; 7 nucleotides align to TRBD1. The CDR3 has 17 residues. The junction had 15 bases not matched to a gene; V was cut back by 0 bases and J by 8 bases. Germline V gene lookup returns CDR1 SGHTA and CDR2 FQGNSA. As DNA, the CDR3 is TGTGCCAGCAGCTTAGCTTGGGACAGCCCAGGCTATGTGGGCTACACCTTC. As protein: CASSLAWDSPGYVGYTF.

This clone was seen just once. The CDR3 nucleotides read TGTGCCAGCAGCTTAATAACTGATCGGGGGTCGAATGAAGCTTTCTTT. Protein sequence: CASSLITDRGSNEAFF. The chain carries TRBV7-3 and TRBJ1-1, with D possibly TRBD1 on 5 matching bases. CDR1 and CDR2 (germline): SGHTA, FQGTGA. CDR3 length: 16 residues. V lost 1 base and J 7 bases, leaving 19 bases between the germline ends.

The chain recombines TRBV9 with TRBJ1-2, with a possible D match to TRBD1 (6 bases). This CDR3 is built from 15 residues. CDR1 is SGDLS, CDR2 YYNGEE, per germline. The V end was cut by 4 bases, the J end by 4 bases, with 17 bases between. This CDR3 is CASSQVGTSVYGYTF. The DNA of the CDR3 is TGTGCCAGCAGCCAGGTCGGGACATCAGTCTATGGCTACACCTTC.

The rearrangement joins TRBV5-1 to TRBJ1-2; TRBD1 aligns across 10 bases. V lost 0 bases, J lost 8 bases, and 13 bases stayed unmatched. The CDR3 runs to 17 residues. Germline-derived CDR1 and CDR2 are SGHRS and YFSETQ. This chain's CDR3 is CASSLAPRMDRGIGYTF. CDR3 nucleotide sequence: TGCGCCAGCAGCTTGGCCCCTAGGATGGACAGGGGGATAGGCTACACCTTC.

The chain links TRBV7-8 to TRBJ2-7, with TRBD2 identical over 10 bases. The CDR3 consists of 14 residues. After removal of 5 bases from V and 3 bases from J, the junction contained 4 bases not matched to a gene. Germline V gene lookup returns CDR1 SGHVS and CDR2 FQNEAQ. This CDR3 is CASSVLAGDYEQYF. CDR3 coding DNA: TGTGCCAGCAGCGTTCTAGCGGGGGACTACGAGCAGTACTTC.

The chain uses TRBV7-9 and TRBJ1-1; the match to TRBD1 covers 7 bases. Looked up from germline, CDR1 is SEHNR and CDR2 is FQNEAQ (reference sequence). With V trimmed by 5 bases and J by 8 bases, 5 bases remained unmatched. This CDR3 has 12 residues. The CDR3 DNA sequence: TGTGCCAGCAGCCCACAGGGGAAAGAAGCTTTCTTT. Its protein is CASSPQGKEAFF.

CDR3 nucleotides: TGTGCCAGCAGTGAGGGCCTGCGGAATGGCTACACCTTC. It specifies CASSEGLRNGYTF. This chain joins TRBV27 and TRBJ1-2; no definite D call. This CDR3 region has 13 residues. V dropped 5 bases and J dropped 6 bases, with 13 bases sitting between them. The germline gives CDR1 MNHEY, CDR2 SMNVEV (reference sequence).

The DNA for the CDR3 is TGTGCCAGCAGCTCCCCCCTAACAGGGGGACGGGTGCAGTACTTC. Translated: CASSSPLTGGRVQYF. V gene TRBV11-1 combines with J gene TRBJ2-7; 8 nucleotides agree with TRBD1. V lost 4 bases and J lost 9; bases outside the gene matches: 14. The CDR3 has 15 amino acids. Germline V gives CDR1 SGHAT, CDR2 FQDESV (reference sequence). Looking up the rest from reference TRBV11-1 and TRBJ2-7 gives the full variable domain: EAEVAQSPRYKITEKSQAVAFWCDPISGHATLYWYRQILGQGPELLVQFQDESVVDDSQLPKDRFSAERLKGVDSTLKIQPAELGDSAMYLCASSSPLTGGRVQYFGPGTRLTVT.

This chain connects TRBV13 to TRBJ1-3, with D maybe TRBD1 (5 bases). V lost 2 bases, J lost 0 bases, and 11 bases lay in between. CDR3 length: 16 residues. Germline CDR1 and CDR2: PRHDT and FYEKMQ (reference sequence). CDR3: CASSLKGLSSGNTIYF. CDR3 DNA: TGTGCCAGCAGCTTAAAGGGGTTGAGCTCTGGAAACACCATATATTTT.

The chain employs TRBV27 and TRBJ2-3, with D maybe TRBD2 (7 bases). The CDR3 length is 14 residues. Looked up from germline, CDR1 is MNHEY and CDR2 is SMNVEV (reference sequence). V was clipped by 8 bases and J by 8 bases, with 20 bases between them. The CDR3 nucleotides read TGTGCCAGCCACCCGGGGGGCCCGCACGGTACGCAGTATTTT. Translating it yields CASHPGGPHGTQYF.

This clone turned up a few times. CDR3 region: CASSFPQAHYNEQFF. CDR3 nucleotide sequence: TGTGCCAGCAGTTTCCCACAGGCCCATTACAATGAGCAGTTCTTC. V is TRBV28 and J is TRBJ2-1; D may be TRBD1 (5 bases). The V end was cut by 3 bases, the J end by 4 bases, with 13 bases between. This CDR3 is built from 15 residues. Germline V gene data show CDR1 as MDHEN and CDR2 as SYDVKM.

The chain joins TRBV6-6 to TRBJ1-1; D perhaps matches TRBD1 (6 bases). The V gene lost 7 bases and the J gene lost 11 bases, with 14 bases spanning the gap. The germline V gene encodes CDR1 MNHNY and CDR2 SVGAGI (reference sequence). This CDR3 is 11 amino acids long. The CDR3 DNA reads TGTGCCAGCACTAGGGGGGGGTTGGCTTTCTTT. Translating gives CASTRGGLAFF.

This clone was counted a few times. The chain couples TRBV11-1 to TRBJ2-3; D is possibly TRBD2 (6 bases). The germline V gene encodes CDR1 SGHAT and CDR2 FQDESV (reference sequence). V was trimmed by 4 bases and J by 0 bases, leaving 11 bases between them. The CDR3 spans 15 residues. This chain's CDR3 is CASSSTSESTDTQYF. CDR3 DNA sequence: TGTGCCAGCAGCTCGACTAGTGAGAGCACAGATACGCAGTATTTT.

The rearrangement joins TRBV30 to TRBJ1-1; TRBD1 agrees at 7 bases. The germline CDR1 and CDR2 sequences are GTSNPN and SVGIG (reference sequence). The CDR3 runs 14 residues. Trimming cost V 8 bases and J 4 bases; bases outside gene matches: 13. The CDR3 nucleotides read TGTGCCGGAGGGGACAGCCGGTCCGGCACTGAAGCTTTCTTT. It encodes CAGGDSRSGTEAFF.

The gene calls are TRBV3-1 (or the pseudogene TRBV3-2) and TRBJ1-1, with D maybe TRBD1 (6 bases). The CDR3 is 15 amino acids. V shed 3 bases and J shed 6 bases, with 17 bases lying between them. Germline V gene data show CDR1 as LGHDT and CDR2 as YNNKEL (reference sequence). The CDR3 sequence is CASSHTDRLFSEAFF. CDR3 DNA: TGTGCCAGCAGCCACACGGACAGACTTTTCTCTGAAGCTTTCTTT.

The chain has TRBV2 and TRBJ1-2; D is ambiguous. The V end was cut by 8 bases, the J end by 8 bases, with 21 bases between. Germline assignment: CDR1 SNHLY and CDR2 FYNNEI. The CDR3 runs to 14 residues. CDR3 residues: CASQLSFRMGGYTF. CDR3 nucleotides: TGTGCCAGCCAACTTTCTTTTCGAATGGGCGGCTACACCTTC.

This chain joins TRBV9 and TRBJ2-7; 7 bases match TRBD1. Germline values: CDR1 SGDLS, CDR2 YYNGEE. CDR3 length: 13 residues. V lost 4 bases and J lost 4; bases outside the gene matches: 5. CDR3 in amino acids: CASSRDSPYEQYF. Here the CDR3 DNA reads TGTGCCAGCAGCCGGGACAGCCCATACGAGCAGTACTTC.

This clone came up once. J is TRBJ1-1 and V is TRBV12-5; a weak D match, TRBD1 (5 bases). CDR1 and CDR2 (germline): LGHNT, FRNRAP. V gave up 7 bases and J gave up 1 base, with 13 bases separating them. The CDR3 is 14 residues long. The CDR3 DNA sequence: TGTGCTAGTGCCCCGGGAGGGGCGAACACTGAAGCTTTCTTT. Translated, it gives CASAPGGANTEAFF.

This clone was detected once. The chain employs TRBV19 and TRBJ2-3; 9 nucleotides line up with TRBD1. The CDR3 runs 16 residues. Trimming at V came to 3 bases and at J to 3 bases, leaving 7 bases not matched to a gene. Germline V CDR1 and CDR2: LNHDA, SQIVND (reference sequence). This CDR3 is CASSIRTGASTDTQYF. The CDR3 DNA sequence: TGTGCCAGTAGTATTAGGACAGGGGCGAGTACAGATACGCAGTATTTT.